The 24 T cell receptor beta chains below all came from one sample that was sequenced in a study of cytomegalovirus exposure and HLA in healthy donors. This PCR relied on a set of 60 Vbeta primers and 13 Jbeta primers. Measured with immunoSEQ multiplex PCR; TCRdb has only the in-frame clones, and not every one. The sample lists about 94,000 clones; around 80% were seen once. The specimen sequenced was PBMCs. The receptors stem from an older woman in good health and CMV-seronegative.

The genes are TRBV4-3 and TRBJ1-1, with 7 bases fitting TRBD1. V lost 5 bases, J lost 4 bases, and 4 bases stayed unmatched. The germline V gene encodes CDR1 LGHNA and CDR2 YSLEER. There are 13 residues in the CDR3. The CDR3 loop is CASSSQGGTEAFF. The CDR3 bases are TGCGCCAGCAGCTCCCAGGGGGGCACTGAAGCTTTCTTT.

The CDR3 DNA follows: TGTGCCAGCAGCTTCACCACCGGGACAGGCTCTGGAAACACCATATATTTT. The encoded protein is CASSFTTGTGSGNTIYF. The chain couples TRBV11-2 to TRBJ1-3; 8 bases are a match to TRBD1. The V gene's germline CDR1 is SGHAT and CDR2 FQNNGV. The CDR3 has 17 amino acids. J was trimmed by 0 bases and V by 3 bases; bases with no gene match: 7.

This clone was counted a single time. CDR3 coding DNA: TGTGCCAGCAGAAGAACGGGGGGGCCTACAGATACGCAGTATTTT. Translating it yields CASRRTGGPTDTQYF. The chain links TRBV6-5 to TRBJ2-3, with 8 bases matching TRBD2. V lost 6 bases to trimming and J lost 3 bases; unmatched junction nucleotides: 8. The CDR3 covers 15 residues. Germline CDR1 is MNHEY and CDR2 is SVGAGI.

This sequence joins TRBV7-5 and TRBJ1-6; TRBD1 was called by the table and not checked on the DNA. TRBV7-5 is a known pseudogene. The CDR3 is 16 residues long. The CDR3 spells CARSPRAKPYNSPLHF. CDR3 DNA sequence: TGTGCCAGAAGCCCCAGGGCCAAGCCCTATAATTCACCCCTCCACTTT.

This clone appeared once. V gene TRBV7-2 combines with J gene TRBJ2-1; 8 nucleotides align to TRBD2. Germline loops: CDR1 SGHTA, CDR2 FQGNSA. This CDR3 spans 15 amino acids. V dropped 2 bases and J dropped 5; count of bases not matched to a gene: 5. CDR3 loop: CASSLILAGNNEQFF. For the CDR3, the DNA is TGTGCCAGCAGCTTAATTCTAGCGGGTAACAATGAGCAGTTCTTC. Variable domain in full (rest from reference TRBV7-2 and TRBJ2-1): GAGVSQSPSNKVTEKGKDVELRCDPISGHTALYWYRQSLGQGLEFLIYFQGNSAPDKSGLPSDRFSAERTGGSVSTLTIQRTQQEDSAVYLCASSLILAGNNEQFFGPGTRLTVL.

In this sample, this clone turned up once. The chain links TRBV28 to TRBJ1-2; 12 bases line up with TRBD1. The CDR3 is 16 amino acids. Germline lookup yields CDR1 MDHEN and CDR2 SYDVKM. The J segment lost 4 bases and the V segment lost 6 bases, leaving 9 bases of the junction unmatched. Here the CDR3 reads CASSGGTGGNPYGYTF. The CDR3 nucleotides are TGTGCCAGCAGCGGCGGGACAGGGGGCAACCCCTATGGCTACACCTTC.

The chain couples TRBV9 to TRBJ2-3, with 8 bases that match TRBD2. The CDR3 consists of 16 residues. V gave up 4 bases and J gave up 4 bases; unmatched junction bases: 11. CDR1 is SGDLS and CDR2 is YYNGEE in the germline V gene. The CDR3 coding sequence is TGTGCCAGCAGCTTAAGCGGGAGTGGGGTAGCAGATACGCAGTATTTT. This encodes CASSLSGSGVADTQYF.

The V call is TRBV4-1, the J call TRBJ2-2; D ambiguous. CDR3 size: 16 residues. V dropped 0 bases and J dropped 0 bases, with 8 bases sitting between them. The germline V gene encodes CDR1 MGHRA and CDR2 YSYEKL. For the CDR3, the DNA is TGCGCCAGCAGCCAAGAGACTGGAACGAACACCGGGGAGCTGTTTTTT. Amino acids: CASSQETGTNTGELFF.

The rearrangement links TRBV4-3 to TRBJ2-1; 11 bases fit TRBD2. In germline, CDR1 is LGHNA, CDR2 YSLEER. The junction had 7 bases not matched to a gene; V was cut back by 5 bases and J by 1 base. CDR3 length: 17 amino acids. CDR3 DNA sequence: TGCGCCAGCAGCGACTTACTAGCGGGGGCTTCCTACAATGAGCAGTTCTTC. Its protein is CASSDLLAGASYNEQFF.

This clone was detected only once. The chain combines TRBV4-3 with TRBJ2-1; 9 bases align to TRBD2. There are 16 residues in the CDR3. V shed 0 bases, J shed 4 bases, and the junction held 4 bases outside the gene matches. Germline V gives CDR1 LGHNA, CDR2 YSLEER. The CDR3 sequence is CASSQEWTSEYNEQFF. CDR3 coding DNA: TGCGCCAGCAGCCAAGAATGGACTAGCGAGTACAATGAGCAGTTCTTC.

This rearrangement joins TRBV6-5 to TRBJ2-1; 9 bases match TRBD2. CDR3 length: 15 residues. V lost 6 bases, J lost 3 bases, and 6 bases stayed unmatched. The germline CDR1 and CDR2 sequences are MNHEY and SVGAGI. In DNA form, the CDR3 reads TGTGCCAGCAGCAAGCGGGGGGCATTCTACAATGAGCAGTTCTTC. This codes for CASSKRGAFYNEQFF.

The rearrangement uses TRBV4-1 and TRBJ2-7, with D tentatively TRBD1 (6 bases). This CDR3 is 16 amino acids long. V was clipped by 0 bases and J by 4 bases, with 16 bases between them. Per the germline V gene, CDR1 is MGHRA and CDR2 is YSYEKL. The CDR3 protein is CASSQDGNRVSYEQYF. CDR3 coding DNA: TGCGCCAGCAGCCAAGATGGGAACAGGGTAAGTTACGAGCAGTACTTC.

The rearrangement uses TRBV28 and TRBJ2-5; the match to TRBD1 covers 7 bases. CDR3 length equals 15 residues. The germline V gene has CDR1 MDHEN and CDR2 SYDVKM. J lost 2 bases, V lost 2 bases, and 5 bases had no gene match. Here the CDR3 DNA reads TGTGCCAGCAGTTTAGGGGACAGAGATCAAGAGACCCAGTACTTC. It codes for CASSLGDRDQETQYF.

This chain joins TRBV28 and TRBJ1-2; no firm D call. The CDR3 sequence is 13 residues long. With 7 bases removed from V and 8 bases from J, the gap between germline ends came to 17 bases. Germline V lookup: CDR1 MDHEN, CDR2 SYDVKM. CDR3 loop: CASNPHGSGGYTF. Here the CDR3 DNA reads TGTGCCAGCAACCCCCACGGCTCGGGGGGCTACACCTTC.

The chain is built from TRBV5-1 and TRBJ2-5, with TRBD1 matching 8 bases. CDR1 is SGHRS, CDR2 YFSETQ, per germline. This CDR3 contains 18 residues. V dropped 2 bases and J dropped 2; count of bases not matched to a gene: 14. This CDR3 is CASSLRQGAFILQETQYF. CDR3 sequence (DNA): TGCGCCAGCAGCTTACGTCAGGGGGCCTTTATCCTTCAAGAGACCCAGTACTTC.

The V and J genes are TRBV6-6 and TRBJ2-1, with D possibly matching TRBD1 (5 bases). Germline CDR1 is MNHNY and CDR2 is SVGAGI (reference sequence). This CDR3 is built from 16 residues. With 8 bases removed from V and 0 bases from J, the gap between germline ends came to 17 bases. CDR3 loop: CASSPQDRSSYNEQFF. The CDR3 nucleotides are TGTGCCAGCTCCCCACAGGACCGGAGCTCCTACAATGAGCAGTTCTTC.

This sequence joins TRBV18 and TRBJ2-5; possibly TRBD1 for D (6 bases). Germline V gives CDR1 KGHSH, CDR2 LQKENI. Trimming shortened V by 3 bases and J by 2 bases, and 13 bases separated the two germline ends. The CDR3 covers 15 residues. The CDR3 nucleotides are TGTGCCAGCTCACCCCTTAGACAGGAGCAAGAGACCCAGTACTTC. Amino acid sequence: CASSPLRQEQETQYF.

This sequence joins TRBV6-1 and TRBJ2-5; D might be TRBD2 (5 bases). The V end was cut by 3 bases, the J end by 1 base, with 15 bases between. The CDR3 sequence is 16 residues long. Germline assignment: CDR1 MNHNS and CDR2 SASEGT. The CDR3 DNA reads as TGTGCCAGCAGTGACCCGCCTAGCTCTCTCCAAGAGACCCAGTACTTC. Translating gives CASSDPPSSLQETQYF.

On this clone: Germline and junction disagree at one end, which may indicate a read error. The chain combines TRBV7-9 with TRBJ2-7; D call uncertain. The CDR3 has 12 amino acids. The germline gives CDR1 SEHNR, CDR2 FQNEAQ (reference sequence). Here the CDR3 reads CSSSLPSYEQYF. The CDR3, as DNA: TGTTCCAGCAGCCTCCCCTCCTACGAGCAGTACTTC.

The chain has TRBV28 and TRBJ2-7; the D gene is possibly TRBD2 (5 bases). Trimming left V 8 bases short and J 0 bases short, with 17 bases between. This CDR3 has 15 residues. Germline CDR1 is MDHEN and CDR2 is SYDVKM. The CDR3 sequence: CASSGGGFSSYEQYF. The CDR3 DNA reads TGTGCCAGCTCCGGAGGCGGGTTTAGCTCCTACGAGCAGTACTTC.

The rearrangement links TRBV19 to TRBJ1-1, with TRBD1 as a possible D gene (5 bases). The germline V gene encodes CDR1 LNHDA and CDR2 SQIVND (reference sequence). Trimming took off 5 bases at V and 6 bases at J, with 10 bases between the two ends. This CDR3 is built from 12 residues. The CDR3 DNA is TGTGCCAGTAGTCACCCCAGGGCTGAAGCTTTCTTT. Its translation: CASSHPRAEAFF. The entire variable domain, with the rest obtained from reference TRBV19 and TRBJ1-1, is as follows: DGGITQSPKYLFRKEGQNVTLSCEQNLNHDAMYWYRQDPGQGLRLIYYSQIVNDFQKGDIAEGYSVSREKKESFPLTVTSAQKNPTAFYLCASSHPRAEAFFGQGTRLTVV.

J is TRBJ2-2 and V is TRBV5-4, with 10 bases lining up with TRBD2. Germline CDR1 is SGHNT and CDR2 is YYREEE (reference sequence). The CDR3 loop spans 17 amino acids. V lost 5 bases and J lost 3; bases outside the gene matches: 10. CDR3 protein: CASSPASGRVDTGELFF. In DNA, the CDR3 is TGTGCCAGCAGTCCAGCCAGCGGGAGGGTCGACACCGGGGAGCTGTTTTTT.

In this sample, this clone turned up a few times. The chain combines TRBV6-5 with TRBJ1-1; D is perhaps TRBD1 (5 bases). The CDR3 spans 14 residues. Germline V CDR1 and CDR2: MNHEY, SVGAGI. V gave up 0 bases and J gave up 4 bases, with 9 bases separating them. The CDR3 DNA sequence: TGTGCCAGCAGTTACTCGAGGGGAGGCACTGAAGCTTTCTTT. Translation gives CASSYSRGGTEAFF.

As regards this clone: A junction boundary mismatches the germline segment, possibly from a read error. The chain employs TRBV7-9 and TRBJ1-1; the D gene is possibly TRBD1 (6 bases). Germline V gene lookup returns CDR1 SEHNR and CDR2 FQNEAQ (reference sequence). The CDR3 length is 12 residues. The chain's CDR3 is CSSSLDSWGAFF. The CDR3 coding sequence is TGTTCCAGCAGCTTGGACAGCTGGGGAGCTTTCTTT. Full variable domain (outside the CDR3, taken from reference TRBV7-9 and TRBJ1-1): DTGVSQNPRHKITKRGQNVTFRCDPISEHNRLYWYRQTLGQGPEFLTYFQNEAQLEKSRLLSDRFSAERPKGSFSTLEIQRTEQGDSAMYLCSSSLDSWGAFFGQGTRLTVV.